This T cell receptor (beta chain) was observed in a study of blood T cell repertoires in COVID-19. Looking at the study overall: Spain, Italy and the United States supplied samples that represented acute and convalescent COVID-19. From T cells, B-cell-depleted T cells, or PBMCs came the material, which was cDNA or gDNA.

Per the original data handling: Reference gene primer amplification gave estimated nucleated cell counts. Measured with immunoSEQ multiplex PCR; TCRdb has only the in-frame clones, and not every one. Clone size and the V and J calls come from that table; the DNA yielded D and trimming. The sample includes under 200,000 clones, around 82% of them seen just once. The table lists this clone with a count of one. The CDR3 contains 15 residues. CDR1 SGHTA and CDR2 FQGNSA come from the germline V gene. The V and J ends lost 2 bases and 3 bases respectively, with 13 bases between them. The clonotype originates from a woman older than 75 with acute or convalescent COVID-19. The sample comprised peripheral blood. This sequence joins TRBV7-2 and TRBJ2-5; D gene ambiguous. As DNA, the CDR3 is TGTGCCAGCAGCTTAAACGCAGGCACCAAAGAGACCCAGTACTTC. Amino acid sequence: CASSLNAGTKETQYF.